One TCR beta chain is described in this entry. Its antigen specificity is not known. Base qualities were left out, and no much larger clone turns up one base away. The immunoSEQ Assay, a bias-controlled multiplex PCR, was used to amplify TCRbeta CDR3 regions from genomic DNA. Per the authors' processing: Nucleated cell counts per sample were estimated from amplification of reference gene primers within the assay. To quantify the absolute abundance of each unique TCRbeta CDR3 rearrangement, sequence reads were collapsed and filtered. For each sample, productive Simpson clonality was calculated as the square root of Simpson's diversity index across productive rearrangements. The source is immuneACCESS, and TCRdb retained only in-frame sequences with V and J called. Part of the clones is not carried over; for the studies checked, unresolved V genes explain less than half of this, and the remainder is unexplained. That table supplies the V and J calls and clone size; D and trimming were determined from the DNA. In all, the sample holds 150,000 or so clones, and roughly 80% of those were seen once. About 2.9% of the sample rests with the top ten.

The data were taken from a study of blood T cell repertoires in COVID-19 (dated by TCRdb to about 2020). With respect to the entire study: Samples covering the acute and convalescent phases of COVID-19 were provided by collaborators in the United States, Italy and Spain. The prospective study material was composed of cDNA or gDNA derived from T cells, B-cell-depleted T cells, or PBMCs. Deeply sampled blood TCRbeta repertoires from subjects exposed to, actively infected with, or recovered from COVID-19 were included in the dataset. The repertoires were released in a freely available public database meant as a resource for research on the immune response to SARS-CoV-2. The samples were drawn from the first 160 participants of the ongoing ImmuneRACE study and from 950 to 1,500 subjects provided by 6 global collaborators. The sample metadata nearly always contained a de-identified subject ID, COVID-19 status, age in years and sex. HLA class I and class II types, where available, came from metadata supplied by the sample provider rather than from assay-based typing.

Collaborating institutions collected whole blood in K2EDTA tubes following their own protocols. Collaborator samples were shipped for TCRbeta analysis as frozen whole blood, isolated PBMCs, or DNA extracted from either sample type. The paper's findings and limits, for the study overall: The amount of clinical and demographic metadata varied by source and participant and was provided uncurated.

Trimming costs V 1 base and J 2 bases, and their ends lie 10 bases apart. The CDR3 spans 15 residues, from the cysteine through the phenylalanine. Only CDR3 DNA is held: 45 bases, read in frame from base 1. Reading the germline V gene gives CDR1 SGHRS and CDR2 YFSETQ. The V gene is TRBV5-1 and the J gene is TRBJ1-3; no D segment can be confidently identified. The sequence came from a woman at least 80 years old with acute or convalescent COVID-19. Material for sequencing was peripheral blood. The nucleotide sequence is TGCGCCAGCAGCTTGCTTTTGGAGCCTGGAAACACCATATATTTT. Its translation is CASSLLLEPGNTIYF.